This TCR beta chain was documented in a study of cytomegalovirus exposure and HLA in healthy donors. This PCR relied on a set of 60 Vbeta primers and 13 Jbeta primers. Sequenced by immunoSEQ multiplex PCR; TCRdb stores in-frame clones only, minus some. The sample gives roughly 190,000 clones, around nine tenths of which show up once; approximately 1.7% is in the top ten. The CDR3 is 11 residues long. Trimming shortened V by 6 bases and J by 8 bases, and 10 bases separated the two germline ends. Germline-derived CDR1 and CDR2 are MNHEY and SVGAGI. The origin of this receptor is a woman aged 18-29 years in good health and CMV-seronegative. The sequencing input was PBMCs. The rearrangement uses TRBV6-5 and TRBJ1-2, with D perhaps matching TRBD1 (5 bases). The CDR3 nucleotides are TGTGCCAGCAGGACAGAACGCGGCTACACCTTC. It codes for CASRTERGYTF.